Listed below are T cell receptor beta chains from one sample, sequenced in a study of T cells in localized non-small cell lung cancer. Clones were read by immunoSEQ multiplex PCR, and TCRdb kept only the in-frame ones, dropping some. Of 1,700 or so clones in the sample, 35% to 45% were seen once. The sample was lung tumor tissue, taken before any cancer treatment. The receptors were gathered from a woman aged 40 to 75 with stage II lung adenocarcinoma. Both conserved end residues are part of each CDR3. Each record gives: CDR3 DNA, CDR3 protein, V gene, D gene, J gene, clone size. D genes are given only for firm matches. Rows give clone size only sometimes, using once, few, many, or a class for an expanded clone.

TGCAGCGTCGATGGGGCAGGGGGTATTGACACTGAAGCTTTCTTT	CSVDGAGGIDTEAFF	TRBV29-1	TRBD1	TRBJ1-1	NA
TGTGCCAGCATCAAAGGGGGAAGCACTGAAGCTTTCTTT	CASIKGGSTEAFF	TRBV6-8	NA	TRBJ1-1	few
TGTGCCAGAGGTGGGACAGGGGGCTTTGGCTACACCTTC	CARGGTGGFGYTF	TRBV9	TRBD1	TRBJ1-2	medium-sized
TGTGCCAGCAGTTCTTCAGGGTCTAGCTCCTACAATGAGCAGTTCTTC	CASSSSGSSSYNEQFF	TRBV6-8	NA	TRBJ2-1	large
TGTGCCAGCAGTGCACAGTTGAACACTGAAGCTTTCTTT	CASSAQLNTEAFF	TRBV25-1	NA	TRBJ1-1	NA
TGTGCCAGCACCTCGAGAGGGGGGCGCAAGCCAGATACGCAGTATTTT	CASTSRGGRKPDTQYF	TRBV28	NA	TRBJ2-3	few
TGCGCCAGCAGCCGGACAGGGGCCGGGGAGCTGTTTTTT	CASSRTGAGELFF	TRBV10-1	TRBD1	TRBJ2-2	few
TGTGCCAGCAGTCCCCCGGGACCAAACATTCAGTACTTC	CASSPPGPNIQYF	TRBV9	NA	TRBJ2-4	few
TGTGCCAGCCTAGCGGGGGGGAACACCGGGGAGCTGTTTTTT	CASLAGGNTGELFF	TRBV28	TRBD2	TRBJ2-2	NA
TGTGCCAGTACCTTGGGGACAACCAACACTGAAGCTTTCTTT	CASTLGTTNTEAFF	TRBV19	NA	TRBJ1-1	NA
TGTGCCAGCTTGGGACAGTTGAACACTGAAGCTTTCTTT	CASLGQLNTEAFF	TRBV18	TRBD1	TRBJ1-1	NA
TGTGCCAGCAGTGAATATATGGGGACAGGGGCAACTAATGAAAAACTGTTTTTT	CASSEYMGTGATNEKLFF	TRBV25-1	TRBD1	TRBJ1-4	NA
TGTGCCAGCAGTGAGGTCGGGACAGGGTATGGCTACACCTTC	CASSEVGTGYGYTF	TRBV25-1	TRBD1	TRBJ1-2	NA
TGCAGCGTTGTGGGTACCGGGGGAGTGGGGAACACCGGGGAGCTGTTTTTT	CSVVGTGGVGNTGELFF	TRBV29-1	NA	TRBJ2-2	large
TGTGCCAGCAGGAGATCGGGTGGCGGGGGACTATTTGAGACGCAGTATTTT	CASRRSGGGGLFETQYF	TRBV11-3	TRBD2	TRBJ2-3	few
TGTGCTAGTGGTTTGGGACTGGGACAGGGGGAAGAGACCCAGTACTTC	CASGLGLGQGEETQYF	TRBV12-5	TRBD1	TRBJ2-5	NA
TGTGCCTGGAGGGGCCTCACTGTCGCAGATACGCAGTATTTT	CAWRGLTVADTQYF	TRBV30	NA	TRBJ2-3	NA
TGTGCCAGCAGCTTACAGGGCGGGAACACTGAAGCTTTCTTT	CASSLQGGNTEAFF	TRBV9	NA	TRBJ1-1	medium-sized
TGTGCCAGCAGTTACCGGGACCTCCAAGAGACCCAGTACTTC	CASSYRDLQETQYF	TRBV6-8	NA	TRBJ2-5	few
TGTGCCAGCTTCGCTTCCGGAATCACCGGGGAGCTGTTTTTT	CASFASGITGELFF	TRBV18	NA	TRBJ2-2	NA
TGCAGCGTTGAGGGGACAGGGGGGAACACTGAAGCTTTCTTT	CSVEGTGGNTEAFF	TRBV29-1	TRBD1	TRBJ1-1	NA
TGCGCCAGCAGTGAGCCCTCGGGACCCTCAGACGAGCAGTACTTC	CASSEPSGPSDEQYF	TRBV10-2	NA	TRBJ2-7	few
TGTGCCTGGAGTGTACTCCGGACAGGAGCACAGCCCCAGCATTTT	CAWSVLRTGAQPQHF	TRBV30	TRBD1	TRBJ1-5	NA
TGCGCCAGCAGCACGGACAGGGGGCGCGCGGAGCTGTTTTTT	CASSTDRGRAELFF	TRBV5-1	TRBD1	TRBJ2-2	NA
TGCAGCGTAGCGGTGTCCTCAGGAGATACGCAGTATTTT	CSVAVSSGDTQYF	TRBV29-1	NA	TRBJ2-3	once
TGCAGCGCTCGGGGGGCCGCCTACAATGAGCAGTTCTTC	CSARGAAYNEQFF	TRBV29-1	NA	TRBJ2-1	few
TGTGCCAGCAGTTACTCCCGGGAGTTCTCTGGAAACACCATATATTTT	CASSYSREFSGNTIYF	TRBV6-8	NA	TRBJ1-3	NA
TGTGCCAGCAGTCAGACGGAAATGAACACTGAAGCTTTCTTT	CASSQTEMNTEAFF	TRBV11-3	NA	TRBJ1-1	few